Following are 32 T cell receptor beta chains from one sample sequenced in a study of T cells in Graves' hyperthyroidism and ophthalmopathy. Amplification of TCR beta CDR3 regions used RNA as the template. Primed by the HTBI set, a first-round RT-PCR was run on the TCR CDR3. TCRdb fed the multiplex PCR reads into MiXCR, producing one record per CDR3 protein. The table lists about 500,000 distinct CDR3 sequences, roughly 15% of them singletons. Sequencing was done on a sample of blood. The receptors stem from a woman between 25 and 40 years old with Graves' ophthalmopathy.

This clonotype was counted only a few times. J is TRBJ1-4 and V is TRBV6-2 or TRBV6-3; tentative D call: TRBD1 (5 bases). V lost 6 bases, J lost 7 bases, and 9 bases lay in between. Germline V CDR1 and CDR2: MNHEY, SVGEGT. This CDR3 has 12 residues. CDR3 amino acids: CASRNDSEKLFF. The CDR3 DNA reads as TGTGCCAGCAGAAATGACAGTGAAAAACTGTTTTTT.

This clonotype was counted at least ten times. CDR3 in amino acids: CSVESGTGVFGYTF. Written as DNA, the CDR3 is TGCAGCGTTGAGTCCGGGACAGGGGTCTTTGGCTACACCTTC. The rearrangement uses TRBV29-1 and TRBJ1-2; the match to TRBD1 covers 10 bases. The germline CDR1 and CDR2 sequences are SQVTM and ANQGSEA. The V and J ends lost 3 bases and 7 bases, in that order; junction bases with no gene match: 8. The CDR3 loop spans 14 amino acids.

This chain links TRBV27 with TRBJ2-3, with D perhaps TRBD2 (5 bases). Germline V lookup: CDR1 MNHEY, CDR2 SMNVEV (reference sequence). V was pared by 5 bases and J by 2 bases, with 17 bases between. The CDR3 length is 16 residues. The CDR3 protein is CASSPMRVYDTDTQYF. CDR3 DNA sequence: TGTGCCAGCAGTCCCATGCGGGTTTATGACACAGATACGCAGTATTTT.

This clonotype was picked up a small number of times. The chain couples TRBV28 to TRBJ1-2; D is perhaps TRBD1 (6 bases). Germline CDR1 reads MDHEN; CDR2 reads SYDVKM. The CDR3 runs to 17 residues. Between the trimmed V and J ends, which lost 5 bases and 2 bases, there was a span of 21 bases. The DNA for the CDR3 is TGTGCCAGCAGTGCCCCGGGGGCGCAAGGTTGGAACTATGGCTACACCTTC. Translated: CASSAPGAQGWNYGYTF.

This chain joins TRBV6-1 and TRBJ2-5, with D maybe TRBD2 (7 bases). Germline CDR1 MNHNS, CDR2 SASEGT. The CDR3 runs to 17 residues. V dropped 3 bases and J dropped 4 bases, with 21 bases sitting between them. In DNA, the CDR3 is TGTGCCAGCAGTGAGGGGGGGGGCCCCTTCGGGGGAGAGACCCAGTACTTC. Translated, it gives CASSEGGGPFGGETQYF.

This clonotype was observed many times. This chain connects TRBV7-2 to TRBJ2-5; D might be TRBD2 (5 bases). The germline CDR1 and CDR2 sequences are SGHTA and FQGNSA. The CDR3 runs 14 residues. V was clipped by 0 bases and J by 4 bases, with 9 bases between them. The CDR3 DNA sequence: TGTGCCAGCAGCTTAGCGAGGGATAGAGAGACCCAGTACTTC. It encodes CASSLARDRETQYF.

This clonotype was found a few times. The chain couples TRBV15 to TRBJ2-7; 8 bases are a match to TRBD2. V gave up 3 bases and J gave up 0 bases; unmatched junction bases: 13. CDR3 length: 18 residues. Germline V lookup: CDR1 LNHNV, CDR2 YYDKDF (reference sequence). The CDR3 is CATSRAGLGVGGSYEQYF. DNA of the CDR3: TGTGCCACCAGCAGGGCGGGACTAGGGGTTGGCGGCTCCTACGAGCAGTACTTC.

The chain employs TRBV28 and TRBJ1-5; tentative D call: TRBD1 (6 bases). This CDR3 contains 16 residues. Looked up from germline, CDR1 is MDHEN and CDR2 is SYDVKM. V lost 5 bases and J 7 bases, leaving 21 bases between the germline ends. DNA for the CDR3: TGTGCCAGCAGTCCGTCAACAGGGTCCCTCTCCCAGCCCCAGCATTTT. Translation: CASSPSTGSLSQPQHF. The full variable domain, its missing parts supplied by reference TRBV28 and TRBJ1-5, is DVKVTQSSRYLVKRTGEKVFLECVQDMDHENMFWYRQDPGLGLRLIYFSYDVKMKEKGDIPEGYSVSREKKERFSLILESASTNQTSMYLCASSPSTGSLSQPQHFGDGTRLSIL.

A few counts support this clonotype. This may be a read error: a much more frequent sequence differs by one nucleotide. This chain connects TRBV28 to TRBJ2-1, with D possibly being TRBD2 (6 bases). The CDR3 has 17 amino acids. Trimming took off 0 bases at V and 0 bases at J, with 12 bases between the two ends. Germline V gives CDR1 MDHEN, CDR2 SYDVKM. CDR3 sequence: CASSLWNSGRSYNEQFF. As DNA, the CDR3 is TGTGCCAGCAGTTTATGGAATAGCGGTCGCTCCTACAATGAGCAGTTCTTC.

A single count supports this clonotype. This may be a read error: a much more frequent sequence differs by one nucleotide. This chain connects TRBV30 to TRBJ2-6; TRBD1 aligns across 10 bases. There are 18 residues in the CDR3. CDR1 and CDR2 (germline): GTSNPN, SVGIG (reference sequence). The CDR3 loop is CAWSSPRDRGAGADVLTF. The CDR3 DNA reads TGTGCCTGGAGTTCACCCCGGGACAGGGGTGCAGGGGCCGACGTCCTGACTTTC.

This chain joins TRBV6-5 and TRBJ2-2; no clear D. The V end was cut by 0 bases, the J end by 4 bases, with 9 bases between. The CDR3 contains 15 residues. Germline CDR1 MNHEY, CDR2 SVGAGI. CDR3 amino acids: CASSYSVSATGELFF. The CDR3 nucleotides read TGTGCCAGCAGTTACTCCGTCAGCGCCACCGGGGAGCTGTTTTTT.

The chain combines TRBV20-1 with TRBJ1-5; D remains unclear. The V end lost 2 bases, the J end lost 0 bases, and 20 bases lay between the germline ends. The CDR3 sequence is 18 residues long. Germline V gene lookup returns CDR1 DFQATT and CDR2 SNEGSKA (reference sequence). CDR3 nucleotides: TGCAGTGCTAGACAAAATCTCCTCTGGACGGATAGCAATCAGCCCCAGCATTTT. Protein sequence: CSARQNLLWTDSNQPQHF.

This clonotype turned up a few times. CDR3 sequence (DNA): TGTGCCAGCAGCTTATTGGGGGAGAACACCGGGGAGCTGTTTTTT. As protein: CASSLLGENTGELFF. The chain links TRBV7-2 to TRBJ2-2; D possibly matches TRBD1 or TRBD2 (5 bases each). Trimming took off 2 bases at V and 1 base at J, with 8 bases between the two ends. CDR1 and CDR2 (germline): SGHTA, FQGNSA. There are 15 residues in the CDR3.

This clonotype was recorded many times. This rearrangement joins TRBV20-1 to TRBJ2-7; 8 bases align to TRBD2. The CDR3 length is 15 residues. Germline loops: CDR1 DFQATT, CDR2 SNEGSKA (reference sequence). The V and J ends lost 5 bases and 4 bases, in that order; junction bases with no gene match: 13. The CDR3 nucleotides read TGCAGTGCTCCCGACACCCGGACTAGCAGATACGAGCAGTACTTC. Its protein is CSAPDTRTSRYEQYF.

This clonotype was counted only a few times. The V call is TRBV19, the J call TRBJ1-5; unclear D gene. The germline gives CDR1 LNHDA, CDR2 SQIVND (reference sequence). This CDR3 has 15 residues. V lost 3 bases and J 1 base, leaving 10 bases between the germline ends. CDR3 amino acids: CASSISERSNQPQHF. In nucleotides, the CDR3 is TGTGCCAGTAGTATTTCGGAGAGGAGCAATCAGCCCCAGCATTTT. The full variable domain, its missing parts supplied by reference TRBV19 and TRBJ1-5, is DGGITQSPKYLFRKEGQNVTLSCEQNLNHDAMYWYRQDPGQGLRLIYYSQIVNDFQKGDIAEGYSVSREKKESFPLTVTSAQKNPTAFYLCASSISERSNQPQHFGDGTRLSIL.

This clonotype was recorded once. The CDR3 region has the DNA TGTGCCAGCAGTCTGGACACCTCGAGCACCGGGGAGCTGTTTTTT. It specifies CASSLDTSSTGELFF. The V gene is TRBV5-4, the J gene TRBJ2-2; a possible D gene is TRBD1 (5 bases). V dropped 5 bases and J dropped 4 bases, with 15 bases sitting between them. Germline V CDR1 and CDR2: SGHNT, YYREEE (reference sequence). The CDR3 runs 15 residues.

At least ten counts were recorded for this clonotype. The genes are TRBV6-6 and TRBJ2-7, with D perhaps TRBD1 (6 bases). Trimming took 4 bases from V and 4 from J, leaving 17 bases between them. Looked up from germline, CDR1 is MNHNY and CDR2 is SVGAGI (reference sequence). The CDR3 extends over 15 amino acids. This CDR3 is CASSFGPSTGYEQYF. The CDR3 nucleotides are TGTGCCAGCAGTTTCGGACCATCTACAGGGTACGAGCAGTACTTC.

This clonotype occurred a few times. A read error may be the cause here, since a much bigger clone is one base away. The chain recombines TRBV20-1 with TRBJ2-1; D gene ambiguous. The V gene lost 5 bases and the J gene lost 10 bases, with 9 bases spanning the gap. In germline, CDR1 is DFQATT, CDR2 SNEGSKA (reference sequence). The CDR3 totals 10 residues. The DNA for the CDR3 is TGCAGTGCTCCGAGGCGGGAGCAGTTCTTC. It encodes CSAPRREQFF.

In DNA form, the CDR3 reads TGTGCCATCTCCTCAGGCGGGACAGGTGTTAACTATGGCTACACCTTC. Amino acids: CAISSGGTGVNYGYTF. The chain recombines TRBV28 with TRBJ1-2; 8 nucleotides match TRBD1. CDR1 MDHEN and CDR2 SYDVKM come from the germline V gene. V lost 10 bases, J lost 1 base, and 14 bases stayed unmatched. This CDR3 is built from 16 residues.

The CDR3 DNA sequence: TGTGCCAGCAGCCCGATCCATGAGCAGTTCTTC. Amino acid sequence: CASSPIHEQFF. This chain connects TRBV7-2 to TRBJ2-1; D gene uncertain. From germline, CDR1 is SGHTA and CDR2 FQGNSA. This CDR3 comprises 11 residues. Trimming shortened V by 5 bases and J by 8 bases, and 7 bases separated the two germline ends.

The chain links TRBV10-3 to TRBJ2-3, with 7 bases that match TRBD1. Germline values: CDR1 ENHRY, CDR2 SYGVKD. V lost 10 bases and J lost 2; bases outside the gene matches: 12. The CDR3 runs 15 residues. CDR3 sequence (DNA): TGTGCCACAACCCTACAGGGGAGAGACACAGATACGCAGTATTTT. The encoded protein is CATTLQGRDTDTQYF.

This clonotype was counted at least ten times. V is TRBV11-2 and J is TRBJ2-3; D uncertain. CDR1 SGHAT and CDR2 FQNNGV come from the germline V gene. Trimming left V 3 bases short and J 6 bases short, with 13 bases between. CDR3 length: 14 residues. The CDR3, as DNA: TGTGCCAGCAGCTTTAGGACCCACCGGGATACGCAGTATTTT. As protein: CASSFRTHRDTQYF.

Many counts were recorded for this clonotype. This sequence joins TRBV30 and TRBJ2-2; D remains unclear. Germline V gene data show CDR1 as GTSNPN and CDR2 as SVGIG (reference sequence). Deletions cut 3 bases from V and 1 base from J, with 9 bases between. The CDR3 extends over 14 amino acids. CDR3 DNA sequence: TGTGCCTGGAGGGAACCGTGGAACACCGGGGAGCTGTTTTTT. Translation: CAWREPWNTGELFF.

This clonotype was counted a few times. The V gene is TRBV5-6, the J gene TRBJ2-5; D may be TRBD2 (6 bases). The V end lost 0 bases, the J end lost 5 bases, and 17 bases lay between the germline ends. CDR3 size: 16 residues. CDR1 and CDR2 from the germline V gene are SGHDT and YYEEEE. CDR3 protein: CASSLAEWSGGETQYF. CDR3 DNA sequence: TGTGCCAGCAGCTTGGCCGAGTGGTCCGGAGGGGAGACCCAGTACTTC. Using reference TRBV5-6 and TRBJ2-5 for the parts outside the CDR3, the full variable domain is DAGVTQSPTHLIKTRGQQVTLRCSPKSGHDTVSWYQQALGQGPQFIFQYYEEEERQRGNFPDRFSGHQFPNYSSELNVNALLLGDSALYLCASSLAEWSGGETQYFGPGTRLLVL.

This chain joins TRBV6-1 and TRBJ2-6; D unresolved. From germline, CDR1 is MNHNS and CDR2 SASEGT. The CDR3 has 12 amino acids. Trimming cost V 7 bases and J 15 bases, with 16 bases left between them. The DNA for the CDR3 is TGTGCCAGCAAGATTAGATCCTACCCCCTGACTTTC. Its translation: CASKIRSYPLTF.

The J gene is TRBJ2-7, the V gene TRBV20-1, with a tentative D call TRBD2 (6 bases). This CDR3 contains 11 residues. Trimming stripped 7 bases from V and 7 bases from J, with 14 bases between. Germline assignment: CDR1 DFQATT and CDR2 SNEGSKA (reference sequence). The CDR3 nucleotides are TGCAGTGAAGGGCTAGCGAGGGAGCAGTACTTC. It is translated as CSEGLAREQYF.

This clonotype was seen many times. The chain is built from TRBV7-2 and TRBJ2-3, with 10 bases matching TRBD2. CDR3 size: 15 residues. V shed 6 bases, J shed 2 bases, and the junction held 5 bases outside the gene matches. Germline V CDR1 and CDR2: SGHTA, FQGNSA. The CDR3 here is CASRELAGITDTQYF. Here the CDR3 DNA reads TGTGCCAGCAGGGAACTAGCGGGGATCACAGATACGCAGTATTTT. The full variable domain, its missing parts supplied by reference TRBV7-2 and TRBJ2-3, is GAGVSQSPSNKVTEKGKDVELRCDPISGHTALYWYRQSLGQGLEFLIYFQGNSAPDKSGLPSDRFSAERTGGSVSTLTIQRTQQEDSAVYLCASRELAGITDTQYFGPGTRLTVL.

This clonotype was recorded a few times. V gene TRBV12-3 or TRBV12-4 combines with J gene TRBJ2-1; 7 nucleotides agree with TRBD2. The CDR3 is 16 residues long. The junction had 13 bases not matched to a gene; V was cut back by 5 bases and J by 6 bases. The DNA for the CDR3 is TGTGCCAGCAGTCCCCACCAGGCGACTAGCCCCAATGAGCAGTTCTTC. Translating gives CASSPHQATSPNEQFF.

The V call is TRBV7-2, the J call TRBJ2-7; 8 positions match TRBD1. With 5 bases clipped from V and 2 bases from J, the junction kept 8 bases outside the gene matches. Germline CDR1 and CDR2: SGHTA and FQGNSA. The CDR3 sequence is 15 residues long. CDR3 in amino acids: CASSPKATGAYEQYF. In DNA form, the CDR3 reads TGTGCCAGCAGCCCTAAAGCGACAGGGGCCTACGAGCAGTACTTC.

This clonotype was observed a handful of times. This chain uses TRBV4-3 with TRBJ2-3; 9 nucleotides match TRBD2. With 8 bases clipped from V and 0 bases from J, the junction kept 15 bases outside the gene matches. This CDR3 region has 18 residues. Looked up from germline, CDR1 is LGHNA and CDR2 is YSLEER. CDR3 coding DNA: TGCGCCAGCTCCAGAGATCAGCCGGGACTAGCCAGCACAGATACGCAGTATTTT. It specifies CASSRDQPGLASTDTQYF.

The genes are TRBV4-2 and TRBJ2-5, with D tentatively TRBD2 (7 bases). The CDR3 runs 18 residues. The germline V and J ends were trimmed by 0 bases and 5 bases, with 22 bases remaining between them. Germline CDR1 is LGHNA and CDR2 is YNFKEQ. The CDR3 coding sequence is TGTGCCAGCAGCCAAGACGGGCTAGCGGAAGGGAGGGGGGAGACCCAGTACTTC. This gives the protein CASSQDGLAEGRGETQYF.

This clonotype was counted at least ten times. The CDR3 nucleotides read TGTGCCAGCAGCTTAGAGGGGTCGGGGAACACTGAAGCTTTCTTT. Translating it yields CASSLEGSGNTEAFF. The chain joins TRBV7-2 to TRBJ1-1, with D perhaps TRBD1 (5 bases). This CDR3 has 15 amino acids. The V end lost 1 base, the J end lost 1 base, and 10 bases lay between the germline ends. Germline V gene data show CDR1 as SGHTA and CDR2 as FQGNSA.